The 21 T cell receptor beta chains given below trace back to one sample, sequenced in a study of beta chain features in type 1 diabetes. Sequencing targeted expressed TCRB transcripts, as all isolated RNA had been reverse transcribed. The table came from immunoSEQ multiplex PCR; TCRdb's copy has only in-frame clones and leaves some out. The data show about 620,000 clones, with roughly a sixth seen just once and roughly 0.098% held by the top ten. The sample was naive CD4+ T cells from blood. The source of these receptors is a man between 18 and 29 years old in good health.

This clone was picked up a small number of times. The rearrangement joins TRBV9 to TRBJ2-1, with D perhaps TRBD1 (7 bases). Looked up from germline, CDR1 is SGDLS and CDR2 is YYNGEE. The ends were cut back, 4 bases at V and 4 bases at J, with 15 bases in the middle. This CDR3 has 15 residues. The CDR3 DNA sequence: TGTGCCAGCAGCCCAGGGGGGCGATGGTACAATGAGCAGTTCTTC. Its protein is CASSPGGRWYNEQFF. Full variable domain (remainder filled in from reference TRBV9 and TRBJ2-1): DSGVTQTPKHLITATGQRVTLRCSPRSGDLSVYWYQQSLDQGLQFLIQYYNGEERAKGNILERFSAQQFPDLHSELNLSSLELGDSALYFCASSPGGRWYNEQFFGPGTRLTVL.

The chain is built from TRBV6-6 and TRBJ2-7, with 9 positions matching TRBD1. In germline, CDR1 is MNHNY, CDR2 SVGAGI (reference sequence). The CDR3 has 16 residues. Trimming took 2 bases from V and 3 from J; bases not matched to a gene: 8. The CDR3 coding sequence is TGTGCCAGCAGTTACGGGCCTGGGACAGGGAGCTACGAGCAGTACTTC. It is translated as CASSYGPGTGSYEQYF.

The rearrangement links TRBV18 to TRBJ1-5, with 12 bases aligning to TRBD1. The V and J ends lost 2 bases and 1 base, in that order; junction bases with no gene match: 0. Germline lookup yields CDR1 KGHSH and CDR2 LQKENI. This CDR3 has 16 residues. CDR3 nucleotide sequence: TGTGCCAGCTCACCAGGGACAGGGGGCAGCAATCAGCCCCAGCATTTT. This translates into CASSPGTGGSNQPQHF.

The rearrangement joins TRBV4-1 to TRBJ1-5, with no clear D. Deletions cut 1 base from V and 1 base from J, with 14 bases between. CDR3 size: 17 residues. CDR1 and CDR2 from the germline V gene are MGHRA and YSYEKL. CDR3 region: CASSQARRIRSNQPQHF. In DNA, the CDR3 is TGCGCCAGCAGCCAAGCCCGGCGTATCCGAAGCAATCAGCCCCAGCATTTT.

This clone has a handful of counts. One end of the junction does not line up with germline, which may come from a read error. This chain uses TRBV5-1 with TRBJ2-5; D is ambiguous. CDR1 and CDR2 (germline): SGHRS, YFSETQ. CDR3 length equals 13 residues. The CDR3 nucleotides are TGCGCCAGCAGCTTGGACAGCCAACAGACCCAGTACTTC. This gives the protein CASSLDSQQTQYF.

This clone was seen a handful of times. The chain uses TRBV7-3 and TRBJ2-5; TRBD2 matches 14 bases. Germline trimming cut 4 bases from V and 4 bases from J; bases unmatched to any gene: 5. Germline V gene lookup returns CDR1 SGHTA and CDR2 FQGTGA. The CDR3 length is 16 residues. CDR3 sequence: CASSSGLAGAVETQYF. Written as DNA, the CDR3 is TGTGCCAGCAGCTCGGGACTAGCGGGAGCTGTAGAGACCCAGTACTTC.

On this clone: This same CDR3 is encoded by further DNA sequences in the sample. The CDR3, as DNA: TGTGCCAGCTCACGGAGGGTCGACACTGAAGCTTTCTTT. Its protein product is CASSRRVDTEAFF. This chain links TRBV18 with TRBJ1-1; no clear D. Germline lookup yields CDR1 KGHSH and CDR2 LQKENI. Between the trimmed V and J ends, which lost 4 bases and 3 bases, there was a span of 9 bases. This CDR3 has 13 residues.

This clone was picked up a small number of times. The V and J genes are TRBV9 and TRBJ2-2, with TRBD2 identical over 11 bases. Looked up from germline, CDR1 is SGDLS and CDR2 is YYNGEE. Trimming took 0 bases from V and 3 from J; bases not matched to a gene: 10. This CDR3 has 19 amino acids. The CDR3 DNA follows: TGTGCCAGCAGCGTAGCTTCTAGCGGGGGGCCGAAATACACCGGGGAGCTGTTTTTT. It yields the protein CASSVASSGGPKYTGELFF.

For the CDR3, the DNA is TGTGCCAGCAGCCCCTGGGAGACCCAGTACTTC. It specifies CASSPWETQYF. V gene TRBV2 combines with J gene TRBJ2-5; D gene ambiguous. V lost 6 bases, J lost 5 bases, and 7 bases lay in between. This CDR3 region has 11 residues. The germline CDR1 and CDR2 sequences are SNHLY and FYNNEI.

This clone was detected a few times. Relative to the germline gene, one junction end is altered; a read error may explain this. V usage is TRBV27 and J usage is TRBJ2-1, with TRBD1 matching 9 bases. This CDR3 has 14 amino acids. Germline V gene sequence: CDR1 MNHEY, CDR2 SMNVEV (reference sequence). The CDR3 bases are TGTGCCAGTAGTTGGGACAGGGCGTACAATGAGCAGTTCTTC. Its protein product is CASSWDRAYNEQFF.

This clone has a handful of counts. The chain uses TRBV6-1 and TRBJ2-6; D not certain. The CDR3 totals 17 residues. The germline V gene has CDR1 MNHNS and CDR2 SASEGT. V lost 0 bases and J 1 base, leaving 10 bases between the germline ends. The DNA for the CDR3 is TGTGCCAGCAGTGAAGCACCCCTAACATCTGGGGCCAACGTCCTGACTTTC. Its translation is CASSEAPLTSGANVLTF.

This sequence joins TRBV5-1 and TRBJ1-1; D may be TRBD1 (6 bases). Germline CDR1 reads SGHRS; CDR2 reads YFSETQ. V dropped 4 bases and J dropped 2 bases, with 12 bases sitting between them. The CDR3 is 14 amino acids. DNA of the CDR3: TGCGCCAGCAGCCTTAAGACAGGAAACACTGAAGCTTTCTTT. Translating gives CASSLKTGNTEAFF.

This clone was detected only a few times. The V call is TRBV28, the J call TRBJ2-7; D uncertain. The ends were cut back, 5 bases at V and 1 base at J, with 15 bases in the middle. Germline V lookup: CDR1 MDHEN, CDR2 SYDVKM. The length of the CDR3 is 15 residues. The CDR3 bases are TGTGCCAGCAGTGGAACCACGCCTGGGTCCTACGAGCAGTACTTC. As protein: CASSGTTPGSYEQYF.

This clone has a handful of counts. This chain's CDR3 is CASGAGTGHLIYEQYF. CDR3 coding DNA: TGTGCCAGCGGCGCCGGGACAGGGCACCTTATCTACGAGCAGTACTTC. The chain recombines TRBV28 with TRBJ2-7; TRBD1 aligns across 9 bases. The germline V gene encodes CDR1 MDHEN and CDR2 SYDVKM. CDR3 length: 16 residues. The J segment lost 3 bases and the V segment lost 8 bases, leaving 14 bases of the junction unmatched.

The genes are TRBV4-3 and TRBJ1-1, with D possibly being TRBD1 (5 bases). Trimming pared 0 bases from V and 4 bases from J, leaving 12 bases between. Germline CDR1 and CDR2: LGHNA and YSLEER. The CDR3 runs 15 residues. CDR3 sequence (DNA): TGCGCCAGCAGCCAAGACATGGGGCCGGGCACTGAAGCTTTCTTT. Protein: CASSQDMGPGTEAFF.

This chain links TRBV15 with TRBJ1-2; TRBD1 matches 8 bases. The length of the CDR3 is 14 residues. Germline values: CDR1 LNHNV, CDR2 YYDKDF (reference sequence). V was clipped by 5 bases and J by 8 bases; unmatched bases: 10. DNA for the CDR3: TGTGCCACCAGCTCCCGGGGACAGGAGGGGGGCTACACCTTC. This sequence encodes CATSSRGQEGGYTF.

In regard to this clone: The same CDR3 arises from other DNA sequences in this sample as well. The V gene is TRBV18, the J gene TRBJ1-1; D unclear. CDR3 length equals 14 residues. Trimming stripped 2 bases from V and 1 base from J, with 8 bases between. CDR1 KGHSH and CDR2 LQKENI come from the germline V gene. The CDR3 bases are TGTGCCAGCTCACCAAGCCGGGGGAACACTGAAGCTTTCTTT. It translates to CASSPSRGNTEAFF. The variable domain in full, completed from reference TRBV18 and TRBJ1-1, reads NAGVMQNPRHLVRRRGQEARLRCSPMKGHSHVYWYRQLPEEGLKFMVYLQKENIIDESGMPKERFSAEFPKEGPSILRIQQVVRGDSAAYFCASSPSRGNTEAFFGQGTRLTVV.

The chain employs TRBV2 and TRBJ2-5; D possibly matches TRBD1 or TRBD2 (7 bases each). Trimming stripped 5 bases from V and 1 base from J, with 14 bases between. CDR3 length: 15 residues. The germline V gene has CDR1 SNHLY and CDR2 FYNNEI. The CDR3: CASSRQGGSQETQYF. The CDR3 DNA is TGTGCCAGCAGTAGACAGGGCGGGAGCCAAGAGACCCAGTACTTC.

This chain uses TRBV30 with TRBJ1-1; the D is unclear. CDR3 length: 13 residues. V was cut by 3 bases and J by 8 bases, with 16 bases left in between. Germline V lookup: CDR1 GTSNPN, CDR2 SVGIG (reference sequence). CDR3 in amino acids: CAWRFRERSEAFF. CDR3 DNA sequence: TGTGCCTGGAGGTTTAGGGAACGATCCGAAGCTTTCTTT.

V and J are TRBV7-3 and TRBJ2-2; a weak D match, TRBD2 (6 bases). CDR3 size: 14 residues. Germline lookup yields CDR1 SGHTA and CDR2 FQGTGA. The germline V and J ends were trimmed by 4 bases and 7 bases, with 13 bases remaining between them. For the CDR3, the DNA is TGTGCCAGCAGCTCGGAGGGATACAACGGGGAGCTGTTTTTT. Protein product: CASSSEGYNGELFF.

This clone appeared a few times. This CDR3 reads CASSTYSYEQYF. The CDR3 DNA sequence: TGTGCCAGCAGCACTTACTCCTACGAGCAGTACTTC. The V and J genes are TRBV5-4 and TRBJ2-7; D is ambiguous. The CDR3 contains 12 residues. Germline V gene sequence: CDR1 SGHNT, CDR2 YYREEE (reference sequence). The V gene lost 4 bases and the J gene lost 0 bases, with 5 bases spanning the gap. Filled out from reference TRBV5-4 and TRBJ2-7, the complete variable domain reads ETGVTQSPTHLIKTRGQQVTLRCSSQSGHNTVSWYQQALGQGPQFIFQYYREEENGRGNFPPRFSGLQFPNYSSELNVNALELDDSALYLCASSTYSYEQYFGPGTRLTVT.